This entry concerns a single TCR beta chain. The sample is drawn from a study of blood T cell repertoires in COVID-19. Germline CDR1 is SGDLS and CDR2 is YYNGEE. This CDR3 is built from 17 residues. V was clipped by 0 bases and J by 0 bases; unmatched bases: 6. The method was immunoSEQ multiplex PCR; TCRdb's version includes in-frame clones alone and lacks a portion of them. The sample consists of 350,000 to 500,000 clones, about 88% of them appearing once. Sequences were obtained from PBMCs or T cells enriched from blood (not recorded which). This TCR was recovered from a woman aged 18-30 years who had been exposed to COVID-19. The chain employs TRBV9 and TRBJ2-1, with 7 bases fitting TRBD2. The chain's CDR3 is CASSVGASGGSYNEQFF. In DNA, the CDR3 is TGTGCCAGCAGCGTAGGGGCTAGCGGAGGCTCCTACAATGAGCAGTTCTTC. Combining the CDR3 with reference TRBV9 and TRBJ2-1 gives the whole variable domain DSGVTQTPKHLITATGQRVTLRCSPRSGDLSVYWYQQSLDQGLQFLIQYYNGEERAKGNILERFSAQQFPDLHSELNLSSLELGDSALYFCASSVGASGGSYNEQFFGPGTRLTVL.